These T cell receptor beta chains were read from a single sample in a study of CD8 T cells in ankylosing spondylitis. In TCRdb, the 5' RACE reads were re-called with MiXCR into one record per CDR3 protein. The table includes over 700,000 distinct CDR3 sequences, roughly 19% detected once. Sequenced material: blood, either unsorted or a sorted T cell fraction (not recorded which). The receptors here all came from a male donor with ankylosing spondylitis. The CDR3 runs from the conserved cysteine through the conserved F or W. A D gene is named only where the DNA matches it firmly. Expanded clones are given a class, and other clones once, few, many or no size at all.

v_call,clone_size,d_call,j_call,cdr3_aa,cdr3_nt
TRBV7-2,.,TRBD1,TRBJ2-3,CASSLRDRDTQYF,TGTGCCAGCAGCCTTCGGGACAGGGATACGCAGTATTTT
TRBV7-3,.,.,TRBJ2-7,CASSLGSSSNEQYF,TGTGCCAGCAGCTTAGGATCTAGCAGCAACGAGCAGTACTTC
TRBV27,few,.,TRBJ2-2,CASSLLHGELFF,TGTGCCAGCAGTTTATTACACGGGGAGCTGTTTTTT
TRBV15,.,.,TRBJ2-7,CATSRDPEGTSEQYF,TGTGCCACCAGCAGAGACCCGGAGGGAACCTCCGAGCAGTACTTC
TRBV6-5,few,.,TRBJ2-3,CASSYGKGGERYF,TGTGCCAGCAGTTACGGGAAGGGAGGAGAGCGGTATTTT
TRBV12-3/TRBV12-4,few,.,TRBJ1-1,CASSFGRRTEAFF,TGTGCCAGCAGTTTCGGCCGACGCACTGAAGCTTTCTTT
TRBV7-9,.,TRBD1,TRBJ2-3,CASSSNRGPDTQYF,TGTGCCAGCAGTTCCAACAGGGGCCCAGATACGCAGTATTTT
TRBV27,few,TRBD1,TRBJ2-1,CASSFWGTGVNEQFF,TGTGCCAGCAGTTTTTGGGGGACAGGGGTGAATGAGCAGTTCTTC
TRBV20-1,.,.,TRBJ1-2,CSASQEDYGYTF,TGCAGTGCTAGTCAGGAGGACTATGGCTACACCTTC
TRBV20-1,.,TRBD2,TRBJ2-7,CSALRLAGLDEEQYF,TGCAGTGCCCTCCGACTAGCGGGATTAGACGAAGAGCAGTACTTC
TRBV9,few,TRBD1,TRBJ1-2,CASTPLDGTGNYGYTF,TGTGCCAGCACCCCTCTCGATGGGACAGGAAACTATGGCTACACCTTC
TRBV12-3/TRBV12-4,.,.,TRBJ1-2,CASSSPDSINTF,TGTGCCAGCAGTTCACCCGACAGCATTAACACCTTC
TRBV10-3,few,.,TRBJ2-2,CAISDEAVRTGELFF,TGTGCCATCAGTGATGAGGCGGTTCGTACCGGGGAGCTGTTTTTT
TRBV6-2/TRBV6-3,.,.,TRBJ2-1,CASSRNLRVYEQFF,TGTGCCAGCAGTAGAAACTTGCGAGTCTATGAGCAGTTCTTC
TRBV29-1,.,.,TRBJ2-7,CSVEAGQPYEQYF,TGCAGCGTTGAGGCGGGACAGCCCTACGAGCAGTACTTC
TRBV27,few,.,TRBJ2-7,CASSLGWGEPYEQYF,TGTGCCAGCAGTTTAGGATGGGGGGAACCCTACGAGCAGTACTTC
TRBV11-2,few,.,TRBJ2-4,CASIHRGAGIKNIQYF,TGTGCCAGCATTCACCGGGGAGCCGGAATCAAAAACATTCAGTACTTC
TRBV4-1,few,.,TRBJ1-2,CASSQDKARLNYGYTF,TGCGCCAGCAGCCAAGATAAGGCAAGACTTAACTATGGCTACACCTTC
TRBV12-3/TRBV12-4,.,.,TRBJ2-7,CASSRVGSSYEQYF,TGTGCCAGCAGTCGGGTCGGGAGCTCCTACGAGCAGTACTTC
TRBV28,many,.,TRBJ1-2,CASSSLYGYTF,TGTGCCAGCAGCTCCCTCTATGGCTACACCTTC
TRBV10-3,few,TRBD1,TRBJ1-6,CAIKAGGDSPLHF,TGTGCCATCAAGGCAGGGGGGGATTCACCCCTCCACTTT
TRBV3-1,many,.,TRBJ1-1,CASSQGGLNTEAFF,TGTGCCAGCAGCCAAGGAGGGCTGAACACTGAAGCTTTCTTT
TRBV29-1,.,TRBD2,TRBJ2-1,CSVEEGGTIYNEQFF,TGCAGCGTTGAAGAAGGTGGGACTATATACAATGAGCAGTTCTTC
TRBV7-9,few,.,TRBJ1-1,CATGRGANTEAFF,TGTGCCACCGGACGGGGGGCGAACACTGAAGCTTTCTTT
TRBV7-9,many,.,TRBJ2-7,CASSLGDSGSGEQYF,TGTGCCAGCAGCTTAGGGGACTCCGGTTCGGGCGAGCAGTACTTC
TRBV28,.,.,TRBJ1-1,CASSLSVGGIDTEAFF,TGTGCCAGCAGTTTATCCGTGGGGGGGATTGACACTGAAGCTTTCTTT
TRBV5-1,.,TRBD2,TRBJ2-2,CASSFTSGSMTGELFF,TGCGCCAGCAGCTTTACTAGCGGGAGCATGACCGGGGAGCTGTTTTTT
TRBV3-1,many,.,TRBJ1-1,CASSQGRGNTEAFF,TGTGCCAGCAGCCAAGGGAGAGGGAACACTGAAGCTTTCTTT
TRBV21-1,.,.,TRBJ2-7,CAGSNGQRDRVRSYEQYF,TGTGCCGGCAGCAATGGGCAGAGGGACAGGGTCAGGAGCTACGAGCAGTACTTC
TRBV4-1,.,TRBD1,TRBJ2-7,CASSSVGQGSSEQYF,TGCGCCAGCTCCTCCGTGGGACAGGGGTCTAGTGAGCAGTACTTC
TRBV7-9,.,.,TRBJ2-3,CASRTHHTEGEPDTQYF,TGTGCCAGCAGAACCCACCATACGGAGGGTGAGCCAGATACGCAGTATTTT
TRBV7-9,few,.,TRBJ1-5,CASSLGGNNQPQHF,TGTGCCAGCAGCTTAGGGGGAAACAATCAGCCCCAGCATTTT
TRBV5-6,.,.,TRBJ2-6,CASSFAGPASGANVLTF,TGTGCCAGCAGCTTTGCGGGTCCAGCCTCTGGGGCCAACGTCCTGACTTTC
TRBV4-1,.,TRBD2,TRBJ2-3,CASSQGPERGGTRTDTQYF,TGCGCCAGCAGCCAAGGCCCCGAACGGGGGGGGACACGGACAGATACGCAGTATTTT
TRBV6-2/TRBV6-3,.,.,TRBJ2-5,CASSYSDRWETQYF,TGTGCCAGCAGTTACTCGGACAGATGGGAGACCCAGTACTTC
TRBV5-1,.,TRBD1,TRBJ2-7,CASRPETGAEQYF,TGCGCCAGCAGACCGGAGACAGGGGCCGAGCAGTACTTC
TRBV5-1,.,.,TRBJ2-1,CASSLVAGIRSEQFF,TGCGCCAGCAGCTTGGTTGCAGGGATACGGAGTGAGCAGTTCTTC
TRBV2,.,.,TRBJ2-7,CASMVAPYGGSYEQYF,TGTGCCAGCATGGTCGCACCATATGGGGGTTCCTACGAGCAGTACTTC
TRBV12-3/TRBV12-4,.,TRBD1,TRBJ2-3,CASNKQGGADTQYF,TGTGCCAGCAACAAACAGGGGGGTGCGGATACGCAGTATTTT
TRBV6-1,.,TRBD1,TRBJ1-4,CASSSRGAWGEKLFF,TGTGCCAGCAGTAGCAGGGGGGCTTGGGGTGAAAAACTGTTTTTT
TRBV10-3,few,.,TRBJ2-5,CAISIGQQETQYF,TGTGCCATCAGTATCGGACAGCAAGAGACCCAGTACTTC
TRBV6-1,.,.,TRBJ1-2,CASSDGGPPYGYTF,TGTGCCAGCAGTGACGGAGGGCCCCCCTATGGCTACACCTTC
TRBV27,.,.,TRBJ2-7,CASSNPGAGVEQYF,TGTGCCAGCAGCAACCCGGGGGCGGGAGTCGAGCAGTACTTC
TRBV20-1,.,.,TRBJ2-5,CSARSALTQYF,TGCAGTGCTAGATCGGCCCTGACCCAGTACTTC
TRBV5-8,.,TRBD2,TRBJ2-4,CASSLDLAGALNIQYF,TGTGCCAGCAGCTTGGATCTAGCGGGAGCTCTGAACATTCAGTACTTC
TRBV4-1,few,.,TRBJ2-2,CASSQDPRGTGELFF,TGCGCCAGCAGCCAAGATCCAAGGGGCACCGGGGAGCTGTTTTTT